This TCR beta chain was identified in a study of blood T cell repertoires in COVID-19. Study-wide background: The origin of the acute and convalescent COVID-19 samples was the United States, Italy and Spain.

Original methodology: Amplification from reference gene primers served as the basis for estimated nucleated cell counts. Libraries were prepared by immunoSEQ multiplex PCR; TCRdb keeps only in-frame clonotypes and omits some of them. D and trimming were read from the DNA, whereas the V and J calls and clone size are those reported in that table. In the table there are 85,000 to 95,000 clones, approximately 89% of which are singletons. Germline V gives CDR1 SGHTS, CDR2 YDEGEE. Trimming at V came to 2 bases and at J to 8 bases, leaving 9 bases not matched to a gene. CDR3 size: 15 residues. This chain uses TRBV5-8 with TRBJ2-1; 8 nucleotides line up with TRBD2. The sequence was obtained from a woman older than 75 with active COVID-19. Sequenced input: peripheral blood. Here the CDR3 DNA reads TGTGCCAGCAGCTTCACCGGGACTAGGGGTTATGAGCAGTTCTTC. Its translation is CASSFTGTRGYEQFF.